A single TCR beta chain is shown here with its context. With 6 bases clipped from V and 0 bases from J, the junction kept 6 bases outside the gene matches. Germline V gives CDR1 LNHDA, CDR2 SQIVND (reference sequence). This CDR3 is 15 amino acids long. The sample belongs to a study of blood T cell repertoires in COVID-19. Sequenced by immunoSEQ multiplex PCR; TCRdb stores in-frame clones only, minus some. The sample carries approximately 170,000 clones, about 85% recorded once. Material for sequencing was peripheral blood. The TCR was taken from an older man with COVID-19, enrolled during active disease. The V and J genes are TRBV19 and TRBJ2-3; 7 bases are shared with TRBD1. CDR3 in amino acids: CASSRTGPSTDTQYF. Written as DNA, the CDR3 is TGTGCCAGTAGCCGGACAGGCCCTAGCACAGATACGCAGTATTTT.